The clone carrying this TCR beta chain was counted only a few times. Antigen unknown. The data were obtained in a study of cytomegalovirus exposure and HLA in healthy donors. 13 Jbeta primers and 60 Vbeta primers were used for the PCR. Libraries were prepared by immunoSEQ multiplex PCR; TCRdb keeps only in-frame clonotypes and omits some of them. The data contain under 150,000 clones, around three quarters of them seen just once; the ten biggest clones take up more than 1.5%. Trimming took 5 bases from V and 2 from J; bases not matched to a gene: 11. Looked up from germline, CDR1 is MDHEN and CDR2 is SYDVKM. The CDR3 consists of 17 residues. Study-wide findings and caveats: Equally common other TCR beta chains were less clonally expanded than HLA-associated ones, a later analysis found.

This clonotype was sampled from a man aged 18 to 29 in good health and CMV-seronegative. J is TRBJ1-5 and V is TRBV28, with TRBD1 matching over 8 bases. The specimen sequenced was PBMCs. The CDR3, as DNA: TGTGCCAGCAGTCCGACCCATACAGGGGGAGGCAATCAGCCCCAGCATTTT. Translation: CASSPTHTGGGNQPQHF.